This entry concerns a single T cell receptor beta chain. The CDR3 runs 16 residues. Germline-derived CDR1 and CDR2 are LNHDA and SQIVND (reference sequence). V lost 1 base to trimming and J lost 6 bases; unmatched junction nucleotides: 6. The data belong to a study of blood T cell repertoires in COVID-19. Across the study: Samples of COVID-19 (acute and convalescent) were obtained from the United States, Italy and Spain. T cells, B-cell-depleted T cells, or PBMCs provided the cDNA or gDNA that served as material.

The authors' processing: Amplification of reference gene primers was used by the study to estimate nucleated cell counts. TCRdb's copy holds only in-frame clones and misses some; the assay was immunoSEQ multiplex PCR. That table furnishes V, J and clone size, whereas the DNA furnished D and trimming. The table records approximately 100,000 clones, less than 85% of them present only once. The clonotype originates from a woman between 70 and 85 years old with active or convalescent COVID-19. This chain connects TRBV19 to TRBJ1-2; 12 bases are a match to TRBD1. The sample was peripheral blood. CDR3 DNA: TGTGCCAGTAGTATAGCCGGGACAGGGGGCGCGGATGGCTACACCTTC. Protein: CASSIAGTGGADGYTF. Variable domain in full (rest from reference TRBV19 and TRBJ1-2): DGGITQSPKYLFRKEGQNVTLSCEQNLNHDAMYWYRQDPGQGLRLIYYSQIVNDFQKGDIAEGYSVSREKKESFPLTVTSAQKNPTAFYLCASSIAGTGGADGYTFGSGTRLTVV.